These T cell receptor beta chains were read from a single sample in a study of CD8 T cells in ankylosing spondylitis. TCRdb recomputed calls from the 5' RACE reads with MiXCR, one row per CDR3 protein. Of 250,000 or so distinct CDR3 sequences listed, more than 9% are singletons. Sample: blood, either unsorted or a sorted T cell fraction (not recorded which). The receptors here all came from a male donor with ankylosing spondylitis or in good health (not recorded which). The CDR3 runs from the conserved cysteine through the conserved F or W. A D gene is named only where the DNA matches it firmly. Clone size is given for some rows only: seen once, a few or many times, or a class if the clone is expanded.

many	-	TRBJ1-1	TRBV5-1	CASSLRTSGLGTEAFF	TGCGCCAGCAGCTTGAGAACCAGCGGGTTGGGAACTGAAGCTTTCTTT
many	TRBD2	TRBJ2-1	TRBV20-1	CSAMASGPHIKSYNEQFF	TGCAGTGCAATGGCTAGCGGCCCTCATATCAAGTCCTACAATGAGCAGTTCTTC
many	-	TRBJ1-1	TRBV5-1	CASSLGAQIYTEAFF	TGCGCCAGCAGCTTGGGGGCGCAAATCTACACTGAAGCTTTCTTT
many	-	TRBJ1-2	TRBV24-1	CATADVDGYTF	TGTGCCACTGCCGATGTAGATGGCTACACCTTC
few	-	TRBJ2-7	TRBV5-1	CASSLSGPSSYEQYF	TGCGCCAGCAGCTTGAGTGGTCCGTCGTCCTACGAGCAGTACTTC
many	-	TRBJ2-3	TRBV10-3	CAISARGSTDTQYF	TGTGCCATCAGTGCCCGGGGGAGCACAGATACGCAGTATTTT
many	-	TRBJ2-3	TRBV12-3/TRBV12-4	CASSSDRSTQYF	TGTGCCAGCAGTTCAGATCGGAGTACGCAGTATTTT
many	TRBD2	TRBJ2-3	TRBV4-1	CASSQDGGLAIDTQYF	TGCGCCAGCAGCCAAGATGGGGGACTAGCGATAGATACGCAGTATTTT
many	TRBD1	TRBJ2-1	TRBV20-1	CSARDRDSYNEQFF	TGCAGTGCTAGAGATCGGGACAGCTACAATGAGCAGTTCTTC
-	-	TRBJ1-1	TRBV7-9	CASSPGTANNDAEAFF	TGTGCCAGCAGCCCCGGGACGGCGAACAACGACGCTGAAGCTTTCTTT
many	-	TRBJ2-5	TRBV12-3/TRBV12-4	CASTTNIQETQYF	TGTGCCAGCACCACAAACATTCAAGAGACCCAGTACTTC
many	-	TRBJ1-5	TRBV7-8	CASSPFSGADSNQPQHF	TGTGCCAGCAGCCCTTTTTCGGGGGCGGATAGCAATCAGCCCCAGCATTTT
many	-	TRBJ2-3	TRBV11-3	CASSVRGGTDTQYF	TGTGCCAGCAGCGTCAGGGGCGGCACAGATACGCAGTATTTT
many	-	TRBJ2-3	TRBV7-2	CASSPPSGTDTQYF	TGTGCCAGCAGCCCCCCCAGTGGTACAGATACGCAGTATTTT
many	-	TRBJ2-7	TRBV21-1	CASTNWGIVQYEQYF	TGTGCCAGCACCAATTGGGGGATAGTACAGTACGAGCAGTACTTC
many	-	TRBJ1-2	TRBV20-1	CSAPTVANYGYTF	TGCAGTGCTCCGACAGTGGCGAACTATGGCTACACCTTC
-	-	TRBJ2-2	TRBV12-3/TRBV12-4	CASRLGWGTGELFF	TGTGCCAGCAGGTTGGGGTGGGGGACCGGGGAGCTGTTTTTT
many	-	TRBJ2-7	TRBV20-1	CSVPGLFYEQYF	TGCAGTGTCCCTGGGCTATTTTACGAGCAGTACTTC
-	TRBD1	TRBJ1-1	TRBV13	CASSLGGQGATEAFF	TGTGCCAGCAGCTTAGGTGGCCAGGGGGCGACTGAAGCTTTCTTT
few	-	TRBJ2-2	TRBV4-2	CASSHPADSGELFF	TGTGCCAGCAGCCACCCCGCAGACTCCGGGGAGCTGTTTTTT
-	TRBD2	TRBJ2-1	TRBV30	CAWSVQASGRDEQFF	TGTGCCTGGAGTGTACAGGCTAGCGGCCGCGATGAGCAGTTCTTC
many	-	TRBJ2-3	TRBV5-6	CASSLEGLQFTDTQYF	TGTGCCAGCAGCCTGGAGGGACTCCAGTTCACAGATACGCAGTATTTT
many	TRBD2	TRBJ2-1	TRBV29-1	CSVATSGGADEQFF	TGCAGCGTCGCGACTAGCGGGGGGGCGGATGAGCAGTTCTTC
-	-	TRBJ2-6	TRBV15	CASSGDRNSGANVLTF	TGTGCCAGCAGCGGAGATCGGAACTCTGGGGCCAACGTCCTGACTTTC
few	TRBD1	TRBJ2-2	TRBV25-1	CASSDPGTGRTGELFF	TGTGCCAGCAGTGACCCGGGGACAGGGAGGACCGGGGAGCTGTTTTTT
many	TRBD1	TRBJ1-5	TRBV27	CASSWIGTARNQPQHF	TGTGCCAGCAGTTGGATTGGGACAGCGCGCAATCAGCCCCAGCATTTT
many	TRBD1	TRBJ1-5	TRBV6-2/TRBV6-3	CASSLRTGVANQPQHF	TGTGCCAGCAGTCTTCGGACAGGGGTGGCTAATCAGCCCCAGCATTTT
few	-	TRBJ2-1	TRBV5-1	CASSLTGTPSSYNEQFF	TGCGCCAGCAGCTTGACCGGGACACCGAGCTCCTACAATGAGCAGTTCTTC
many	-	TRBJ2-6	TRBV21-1	CASSTPQGQGGGANVLTF	TGTGCCAGCAGCACCCCGCAAGGACAGGGTGGAGGGGCCAACGTCCTGACTTTC
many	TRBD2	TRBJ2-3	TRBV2	CASSAEREWPYF	TGTGCCAGCAGCGCCGAGCGGGAGTGGCCGTATTTT
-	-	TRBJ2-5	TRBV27	CASSLVGDGFQETQYF	TGTGCCAGCAGTTTAGTAGGGGACGGATTCCAAGAGACCCAGTACTTC
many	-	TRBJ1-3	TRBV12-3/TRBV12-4	CASSFTSSGNTIYF	TGTGCCAGCAGTTTCACCAGCTCTGGAAACACCATATATTTT
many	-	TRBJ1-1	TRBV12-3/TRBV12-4	CASSPWTENTEAFF	TGTGCCAGCAGTCCTTGGACAGAGAACACTGAAGCTTTCTTT
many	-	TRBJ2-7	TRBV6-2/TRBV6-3	CASSYRLGGVSYEQYF	TGTGCCAGCAGTTACCGTCTGGGCGGGGTTTCCTACGAGCAGTACTTC
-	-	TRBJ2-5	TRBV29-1	CSVENTQETQYF	TGCAGCGTTGAGAACACCCAAGAGACCCAGTACTTC
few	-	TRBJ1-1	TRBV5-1	CASSLGNFGQGNTEAFF	TGCGCCAGCAGCTTGGGAAATTTTGGTCAAGGAAACACTGAAGCTTTCTTT
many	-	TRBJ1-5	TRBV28	CASRVDTSNQPQHF	TGTGCCAGCAGAGTAGACACTAGCAATCAGCCCCAGCATTTT
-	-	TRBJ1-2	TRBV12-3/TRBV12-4	CASSLGLGARGYTF	TGTGCCAGCAGTTTAGGTTTGGGGGCGCGCGGCTACACCTTC
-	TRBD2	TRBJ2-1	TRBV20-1	CSAREGLAGGGSYTEQFF	TGCAGTGCGAGAGAGGGACTAGCGGGGGGCGGCTCCTACACTGAGCAGTTCTTC
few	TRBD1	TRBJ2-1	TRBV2	CASSPDRANEQFF	TGTGCCAGCAGTCCTGACAGGGCCAATGAGCAGTTCTTC
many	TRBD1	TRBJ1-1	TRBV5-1	CASSSRRDRVHTEAFF	TGCGCCAGCAGCTCTCGCCGGGACAGGGTTCACACTGAAGCTTTCTTT
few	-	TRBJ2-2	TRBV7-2	CASSLGTAPSGELFF	TGTGCCAGCAGCTTAGGGACCGCCCCGAGCGGGGAGCTGTTTTTT
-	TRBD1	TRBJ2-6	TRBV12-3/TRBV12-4	CAFSTGSGTGKKANVLTF	TGTGCCTTCAGTACGGGGTCGGGGACAGGGAAAAAGGCCAACGTCCTGACTTTC
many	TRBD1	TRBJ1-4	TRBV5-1	CASSRPTGQGGEKLFF	TGCGCCAGCAGCCGGCCGACCGGACAGGGTGGTGAAAAACTGTTTTTT
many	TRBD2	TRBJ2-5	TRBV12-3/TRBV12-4	CASSFASGGGQETQYF	TGTGCCAGCAGTTTCGCGAGCGGGGGGGGACAAGAGACCCAGTACTTC
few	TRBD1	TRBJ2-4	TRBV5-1	CASSLENTGVLQYF	TGCGCCAGCAGCTTGGAAAACACAGGGGTACTTCAGTACTTC
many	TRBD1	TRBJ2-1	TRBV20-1	CSAGQTYNEQFF	TGCAGTGCGGGACAGACTTACAATGAGCAGTTCTTC
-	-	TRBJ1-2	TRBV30	CAWTIGTSGGYTF	TGTGCCTGGACTATTGGGACTTCGGGGGGCTACACCTTC
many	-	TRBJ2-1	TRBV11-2	CASSLEAAGSKFF	TGTGCCAGCAGCTTAGAGGCAGCAGGGTCTAAGTTCTTC